A single sample gave rise to the 28 T cell receptor beta chains below, sequenced in a study of beta chain features in type 1 diabetes. Sequencing targeted expressed TCRB transcripts, as all isolated RNA had been reverse transcribed. Measured with immunoSEQ multiplex PCR; TCRdb has only the in-frame clones, and not every one. The data contain under 800,000 clones, about 14% of them singletons. The material sequenced was naive CD4+ T cells from blood. These receptors all stem from a man aged 18 to 35 in good health.

V is TRBV5-1 and J is TRBJ2-2, with D perhaps TRBD1 (6 bases). CDR3 length: 18 residues. V was cut by 5 bases and J by 1 base, with 21 bases left in between. Germline CDR1 and CDR2: SGHRS and YFSETQ. The CDR3 sequence: CASRKTGTQIGNTGELFF. Written as DNA, the CDR3 is TGCGCCAGCAGAAAAACCGGGACACAAATAGGGAACACCGGGGAGCTGTTTTTT. The variable domain in full, with the rest retrieved from reference TRBV5-1 and TRBJ2-2, is KAGVTQTPRYLIKTRGQQVTLSCSPISGHRSVSWYQQTPGQGLQFLFEYFSETQRNKGNFPGRFSGRQFSNSRSEMNVSTLELGDSALYLCASRKTGTQIGNTGELFFGEGSRLTVL.

The chain is built from TRBV4-3 and TRBJ2-5; 9 bases agree with TRBD2. The V segment lost 1 base and the J segment 3 bases; nucleotides outside the gene matches: 6. Germline CDR1 is LGHNA and CDR2 is YSLEER. The CDR3 loop spans 16 amino acids. CDR3 in amino acids: CASSQVGGGAKETQYF. The CDR3, as DNA: TGCGCCAGCAGCCAAGTCGGCGGGGGGGCGAAAGAGACCCAGTACTTC.

On this clone: Other DNA sequences in this sample translate to the same CDR3. The CDR3 reads CASSLVGWGRDEQFF. CDR3 coding DNA: TGTGCCAGCAGCTTAGTGGGATGGGGGCGGGATGAGCAGTTCTTC. The chain carries TRBV5-4 and TRBJ2-1, with D possibly being TRBD1 (6 bases). The CDR3 is 15 residues long. The germline V gene has CDR1 SGHNT and CDR2 YYREEE (reference sequence). Trimming cost V 2 bases and J 8 bases, with 17 bases left between them.

The chain recombines TRBV7-2 with TRBJ2-5; D is possibly TRBD1 or TRBD2 (6 bases each). This CDR3 comprises 14 residues. Trimming stripped 8 bases from V and 7 bases from J, with 20 bases between. Germline-derived CDR1 and CDR2 are SGHTA and FQGNSA. The CDR3 loop reads CASSGGRAIATQYF. CDR3 in DNA: TGTGCCAGCTCCGGGGGCAGGGCGATTGCGACCCAGTACTTC.

This clone turned up a few times. The rearrangement links TRBV7-9 to TRBJ1-2; D remains ambiguous. The CDR3 loop spans 12 amino acids. V was shortened by 4 bases and J by 8 bases, with 11 bases between the two germline ends. The germline V gene has CDR1 SEHNR and CDR2 FQNEAQ (reference sequence). The CDR3 DNA is TGTGCCAGCAGCTGGGGATCCGAGGGCTACACCTTC. This sequence encodes CASSWGSEGYTF.

This clone was counted between two and nine times. The chain carries TRBV9 and TRBJ2-3, with a tentative D call TRBD2 (5 bases). This CDR3 comprises 14 residues. CDR1 and CDR2 from the germline V gene are SGDLS and YYNGEE. The germline V and J ends were trimmed by 3 bases and 4 bases, with 12 bases remaining between them. CDR3 sequence (DNA): TGTGCCAGCAGCGACCGGACTGGCGCAGATACGCAGTATTTT. This encodes CASSDRTGADTQYF.

This clone was seen a handful of times. The chain carries TRBV15 and TRBJ1-2; D call uncertain. Trimming took off 0 bases at V and 4 bases at J, with 12 bases between the two ends. Germline CDR1 LNHNV, CDR2 YYDKDF (reference sequence). This CDR3 region has 15 residues. CDR3 bases: TGTGCCACCAGCAGAGATCGGGGTAGGGTCTATGGCTACACCTTC. It is translated as CATSRDRGRVYGYTF.

This clone has a handful of counts. The chain links TRBV7-8 to TRBJ2-7; possibly TRBD1 for D (5 bases). Trimming removed 0 bases from V and 2 bases from J, with 11 bases in between. The CDR3 sequence is 15 residues long. Germline V gene sequence: CDR1 SGHVS, CDR2 FQNEAQ. The CDR3 region is CASSLAQGSAYEQYF. The CDR3 DNA reads TGTGCCAGCAGCTTAGCCCAGGGTTCAGCCTACGAGCAGTACTTC.

The J gene is TRBJ2-1, the V gene TRBV28; D may match TRBD1 or TRBD2 (5 bases each). Trimming removed 10 bases at V and 3 bases at J, with 19 bases between. This CDR3 spans 15 amino acids. Looked up from germline, CDR1 is MDHEN and CDR2 is SYDVKM. This CDR3 reads CANAPGTAGYNEQFF. In nucleotides, the CDR3 is TGTGCCAACGCACCCGGGACCGCCGGCTACAATGAGCAGTTCTTC.

The chain employs TRBV4-3 and TRBJ1-2; D might be TRBD1 (6 bases). Trimming took 1 base from V and 2 from J, leaving 14 bases between them. There are 16 residues in the CDR3. The germline gives CDR1 LGHNA, CDR2 YSLEER. CDR3 region: CASSQAPTGNNYGYTF. Here the CDR3 DNA reads TGCGCCAGCAGCCAAGCCCCGACAGGAAACAACTATGGCTACACCTTC.

The rearrangement joins TRBV6-5 to TRBJ2-7; D is undetermined. Germline values: CDR1 MNHEY, CDR2 SVGAGI. The V gene lost 5 bases and the J gene lost 4 bases, with 9 bases spanning the gap. This CDR3 spans 12 amino acids. This CDR3 is CASSPYGYEQYF. DNA of the CDR3: TGTGCCAGCAGTCCCTACGGTTACGAGCAGTACTTC.

V and J are TRBV4-3 and TRBJ2-7, with 10 positions matching TRBD2. Germline V CDR1 and CDR2: LGHNA, YSLEER. V shed 0 bases and J 4 bases; nucleotides not matched to a gene: 9. This CDR3 contains 17 residues. The CDR3 region has the DNA TGCGCCAGCAGCCAAGATCCCACAGCGGGGGGGCCTTACGAGCAGTACTTC. Residues: CASSQDPTAGGPYEQYF.

This clone was seen more than once but under ten times. The gene calls are TRBV7-6 and TRBJ1-2; D is unclear. The CDR3 loop spans 10 amino acids. V lost 2 bases and J 13 bases, leaving 8 bases between the germline ends. Germline-derived CDR1 and CDR2 are SGHVS and FNYEAQ. The CDR3 DNA reads as TGTGCCAGCAGCTTATCTTCGACCACCTTC. Translated: CASSLSSTTF.

The chain is built from TRBV6-1 and TRBJ2-1; 7 positions match TRBD1. The CDR3 length is 12 residues. Germline values: CDR1 MNHNS, CDR2 SASEGT. V lost 5 bases and J lost 14; bases outside the gene matches: 9. In nucleotides, the CDR3 is TGTGCCAGCAGTAGACGACAGGGCAACAAGTTCTTC. Translation: CASSRRQGNKFF.

V is TRBV18 and J is TRBJ2-1; D remains unclear. This CDR3 spans 16 amino acids. Trimming took 1 base from V and 0 from J, leaving 10 bases between them. Germline-derived CDR1 and CDR2 are KGHSH and LQKENI. DNA for the CDR3: TGTGCCAGCTCACCACTCGTCCTTAGCTCCTACAATGAGCAGTTCTTC. It yields the protein CASSPLVLSSYNEQFF.

This clone was observed a few times. The chain couples TRBV7-3 to TRBJ2-3, with a weak D call TRBD1 (6 bases). Trimming pared 1 base from V and 7 bases from J, leaving 18 bases between. The CDR3 has 16 residues. The V gene's germline CDR1 is SGHTA and CDR2 FQGTGA. CDR3 loop: CASSLNRAGAANTQYF. The CDR3 coding sequence is TGTGCCAGCAGCTTAAATCGGGCAGGGGCCGCGAATACGCAGTATTTT.

This clone has more than one count but fewer than ten. The chain recombines TRBV2 with TRBJ2-5, with 7 bases aligning to TRBD2. This CDR3 has 14 residues. The J segment lost 9 bases and the V segment lost 5 bases, leaving 12 bases of the junction unmatched. In germline, CDR1 is SNHLY, CDR2 FYNNEI. CDR3 protein: CASSPRLAGAAQYF. CDR3 DNA sequence: TGTGCCAGCAGTCCGCGGCTGGCGGGAGCGGCCCAGTACTTC.

The V and J genes are TRBV4-3 and TRBJ2-5, with TRBD1 matching over 8 bases. This CDR3 region has 15 residues. Losses at the gene ends were 0 bases for V and 2 bases for J; bases not matched to a gene: 2. Germline CDR1 reads LGHNA; CDR2 reads YSLEER. The CDR3 DNA reads as TGCGCCAGCAGCCAAGATTGGACAGGGCAAGAGACCCAGTACTTC. Its protein product is CASSQDWTGQETQYF.

This clone was detected a few times. The chain links TRBV4-2 to TRBJ1-5; D not resolved. Germline CDR1 reads LGHNA; CDR2 reads YNFKEQ. V gave up 2 bases and J gave up 0 bases, with 2 bases separating them. The CDR3 runs 13 residues. In DNA form, the CDR3 reads TGTGCCAGCAGCCAAAATAGCAATCAGCCCCAGCATTTT. Amino acids: CASSQNSNQPQHF.

The rearrangement joins TRBV7-9 to TRBJ1-2, with 7 bases matching TRBD1. After removal of 3 bases from V and 4 bases from J, the junction contained 11 bases not matched to a gene. There are 16 residues in the CDR3. CDR1 SEHNR and CDR2 FQNEAQ come from the germline V gene (reference sequence). CDR3: CASSFALPGQSYGYTF. The CDR3 nucleotides read TGTGCCAGCAGCTTTGCGCTGCCGGGACAGTCCTATGGCTACACCTTC.

This clone was recorded many times. This chain connects TRBV2 to TRBJ2-5, with D possibly being TRBD2 (6 bases). V was pared by 10 bases and J by 2 bases, with 14 bases between. Germline V lookup: CDR1 SNHLY, CDR2 FYNNEI. CDR3 length equals 13 residues. In nucleotides, the CDR3 is TGTGCCACAAGGACGGGACTTCAAGAGACCCAGTACTTC. Translated, it gives CATRTGLQETQYF.

This clone was recorded at least ten times. The chain combines TRBV21-1 with TRBJ2-1; the table's D call, TRBD2, has no DNA check behind it. TRBV21-1 constitutes a pseudogene. The CDR3 extends over 15 amino acids. The CDR3 loop is CASNWRRGLGDEQFF. As DNA, the CDR3 is TGTGCCAGCAACTGGAGACGGGGACTAGGTGATGAGCAGTTCTTC.

This clone was counted a few times. This chain joins TRBV27 and TRBJ2-3; D remains unclear. V was clipped by 0 bases and J by 2 bases, with 6 bases between them. This CDR3 spans 14 amino acids. The V gene's germline CDR1 is MNHEY and CDR2 SMNVEV (reference sequence). The CDR3 sequence is CASSLSPYTDTQYF. DNA for the CDR3: TGTGCCAGCAGTTTATCGCCGTACACAGATACGCAGTATTTT.

This clone has a handful of counts. The chain uses TRBV5-1 and TRBJ2-7; TRBD1 aligns across 7 bases. From germline, CDR1 is SGHRS and CDR2 YFSETQ. With V trimmed by 4 bases and J by 3 bases, 13 bases remained unmatched. The CDR3 runs to 16 residues. The CDR3 region has the DNA TGCGCCAGCAGCCTACCGGGACAGCCCGCTCTCTACGAGCAGTACTTC. Amino acids: CASSLPGQPALYEQYF.

This clone was seen a handful of times. This same CDR3 is encoded by further DNA sequences in the sample. Written as DNA, the CDR3 is TGTGCCAGCAGCTTAACGGAGACCCAGTACTTC. Residues: CASSLTETQYF. This rearrangement joins TRBV7-2 to TRBJ2-5; D remains ambiguous. The germline CDR1 and CDR2 sequences are SGHTA and FQGNSA. The CDR3 totals 11 residues. V dropped 2 bases and J dropped 5 bases, with 3 bases sitting between them. Full variable domain (outside the CDR3, taken from reference TRBV7-2 and TRBJ2-5): GAGVSQSPSNKVTEKGKDVELRCDPISGHTALYWYRQSLGQGLEFLIYFQGNSAPDKSGLPSDRFSAERTGGSVSTLTIQRTQQEDSAVYLCASSLTETQYFGPGTRLLVL.

This chain uses TRBV29-1 with TRBJ2-2; D is ambiguous. The length of the CDR3 is 14 residues. Germline CDR1 reads SQVTM; CDR2 reads ANQGSEA. Trimming shortened V by 7 bases and J by 4 bases, and 16 bases separated the two germline ends. This CDR3 is CSANLGRLTGELFF. DNA of the CDR3: TGCAGCGCAAACCTAGGCAGACTCACCGGGGAGCTGTTTTTT.

This CDR3 is CAISESVSDTQYF. The CDR3 DNA reads as TGTGCCATCAGTGAGTCAGTATCAGATACGCAGTATTTT. The chain has TRBV10-3 and TRBJ2-3; D is unclear. Germline lookup yields CDR1 ENHRY and CDR2 SYGVKD. V gave up 0 bases and J gave up 4 bases, with 5 bases separating them. CDR3 length equals 13 residues.

The chain uses TRBV28 and TRBJ1-3; D uncertain. The length of the CDR3 is 16 residues. Germline V gene sequence: CDR1 MDHEN, CDR2 SYDVKM. Trimming shortened V by 0 bases and J by 4 bases, and 13 bases separated the two germline ends. This CDR3 is CASSLWSDKRGNTIYF. The CDR3, as DNA: TGTGCCAGCAGTTTATGGTCTGACAAACGGGGAAACACCATATATTTT.